These T cell receptor beta chains were read from a single sample in a study of control samples from healthy donors and cancer patients. This table comes from immunoSEQ multiplex PCR, and its TCRdb copy is limited to in-frame clones, with some not included. The table has about 110,000 clones, 80% to 90% seen once; the top ten hold less than 15%. What was sequenced was blood. Receptors originate from a woman between 45 and 65 years old in good health. Each CDR3 is given with its conserved first and last residue. The D gene is left open where the match is weak. Some rows mark clone size as missing; the rest say once, few, many or name a class of expanded clone.

J gene: TRBJ1-4; V gene: TRBV5-4; D gene: -; clone size: -; CDR3 protein: CASSLGTERLNNEKLFF; CDR3 DNA: TGTGCCAGCAGCTTGGGGACGGAGAGGCTTAATAATGAAAAACTGTTTTTT
J gene: TRBJ1-1; V gene: TRBV28; D gene: -; clone size: -; CDR3 protein: CASSFGYTEAFF; CDR3 DNA: TGTGCCAGCAGTTTTGGGTACACTGAAGCTTTCTTT
J gene: TRBJ2-7; V gene: TRBV7-6; D gene: TRBD2; clone size: -; CDR3 protein: CASSYETSGGSSYEQYF; CDR3 DNA: TGTGCCAGCAGCTACGAGACTAGCGGGGGGAGCTCCTACGAGCAGTACTTC
J gene: TRBJ1-1; V gene: TRBV25-1; D gene: -; clone size: -; CDR3 protein: CASSPRGGSEAFF; CDR3 DNA: TGTGCCAGCAGCCCGAGGGGGGGCTCTGAAGCTTTCTTT
J gene: TRBJ2-5; V gene: TRBV18; D gene: TRBD1; clone size: -; CDR3 protein: CASSPATGERKTQYF; CDR3 DNA: TGTGCCAGCTCACCCGCGACAGGGGAGCGGAAGACCCAGTACTTC
J gene: TRBJ1-1; V gene: TRBV6-2/TRBV6-3; D gene: -; clone size: -; CDR3 protein: CASSWGGTEAFF; CDR3 DNA: TGTGCCAGCAGTTGGGGGGGCACTGAAGCTTTCTTT
J gene: TRBJ2-2; V gene: TRBV2; D gene: -; clone size: -; CDR3 protein: CASSEVREWGTGELFF; CDR3 DNA: TGCGCCAGCAGTGAAGTCAGGGAATGGGGTACCGGGGAGCTGTTTTTT
J gene: TRBJ1-2; V gene: TRBV7-9; D gene: -; clone size: -; CDR3 protein: CASSLGPSGGSGYTF; CDR3 DNA: TGTGCCAGCAGCTTAGGGCCCTCCGGGGGAAGCGGCTACACCTTC
J gene: TRBJ2-7; V gene: TRBV9; D gene: -; clone size: -; CDR3 protein: CASSVENREGEQYF; CDR3 DNA: TGTGCCAGCAGCGTAGAGAACAGGGAAGGCGAGCAGTACTTC
J gene: TRBJ2-3; V gene: TRBV6-5; D gene: -; clone size: -; CDR3 protein: CASSHTDTQYF; CDR3 DNA: TGTGCCAGCAGCCATACAGATACGCAGTATTTT
J gene: TRBJ2-1; V gene: TRBV7-2; D gene: -; clone size: -; CDR3 protein: CASSAPNAMHEQFF; CDR3 DNA: TGTGCCAGCAGCGCCCCAAACGCGATGCATGAGCAGTTCTTC
J gene: TRBJ1-1; V gene: TRBV19; D gene: -; clone size: -; CDR3 protein: CASNRGLNTEAFF; CDR3 DNA: TGTGCCAGTAATCGGGGATTGAACACTGAAGCTTTCTTT
J gene: TRBJ1-5; V gene: TRBV2; D gene: -; clone size: -; CDR3 protein: CASTGTPSNQPQHF; CDR3 DNA: TGTGCCAGCACTGGGACACCCTCCAATCAGCCCCAGCATTTT
J gene: TRBJ2-5; V gene: TRBV28; D gene: -; clone size: -; CDR3 protein: CASSLLSVRGTQYF; CDR3 DNA: TGTGCCAGCAGTTTATTGTCCGTCCGAGGGACCCAGTACTTC
J gene: TRBJ2-3; V gene: TRBV11-3; D gene: -; clone size: once; CDR3 protein: CASSRRDSSSTDTQYF; CDR3 DNA: TGTGCCAGCAGCAGGAGGGACAGTTCTAGCACAGATACGCAGTATTTT
J gene: TRBJ2-1; V gene: TRBV9; D gene: TRBD2; clone size: -; CDR3 protein: CASSAQLAGASNEQFF; CDR3 DNA: TGTGCCAGCAGCGCTCAGCTAGCGGGAGCCTCGAATGAGCAGTTCTTC
J gene: TRBJ1-2; V gene: TRBV10-3; D gene: TRBD1; clone size: few; CDR3 protein: CAISEGGRFEGYTF; CDR3 DNA: TGTGCCATCAGTGAAGGGGGCCGCTTTGAGGGCTACACCTTC
J gene: TRBJ2-2; V gene: TRBV11-1; D gene: -; clone size: -; CDR3 protein: CASSLRGTGELFF; CDR3 DNA: TGTGCCAGCAGCCTCAGGGGCACCGGGGAGCTGTTTTTT
J gene: TRBJ1-2; V gene: TRBV28; D gene: TRBD1; clone size: once; CDR3 protein: CASRNGQDFYGYTF; CDR3 DNA: TGTGCCAGCAGAAACGGACAGGACTTCTATGGCTACACCTTC
J gene: TRBJ1-6; V gene: TRBV2; D gene: -; clone size: -; CDR3 protein: CASSGVVGNSPLHF; CDR3 DNA: TGTGCCAGCAGTGGGGTTGTTGGGAATTCACCCCTCCACTTT
J gene: TRBJ1-3; V gene: TRBV5-1; D gene: -; clone size: -; CDR3 protein: CASSLDGSRSGNTIYF; CDR3 DNA: TGCGCCAGCAGCTTGGATGGGTCTCGCTCTGGAAACACCATATATTTT
J gene: TRBJ2-3; V gene: TRBV24-1; D gene: TRBD2; clone size: -; CDR3 protein: CATSDRLAGNTDTQYF; CDR3 DNA: TGTGCCACCAGTGATCGACTAGCGGGAAACACAGATACGCAGTATTTT
J gene: TRBJ1-4; V gene: TRBV6-5; D gene: -; clone size: -; CDR3 protein: CASSYSHEYANEKLFF; CDR3 DNA: TGTGCCAGCAGTTACAGTCACGAGTATGCTAATGAAAAACTGTTTTTT
J gene: TRBJ2-5; V gene: TRBV14; D gene: TRBD2; clone size: many; CDR3 protein: CASSQVISGGAETQYF; CDR3 DNA: TGTGCCAGCAGCCAAGTTATCAGCGGGGGGGCAGAGACCCAGTACTTC
J gene: TRBJ2-3; V gene: TRBV19; D gene: TRBD2; clone size: once; CDR3 protein: CASSILAGATDTQYF; CDR3 DNA: TGTGCCAGTAGTATATTGGCGGGAGCAACAGATACGCAGTATTTT
J gene: TRBJ2-5; V gene: TRBV4-1; D gene: TRBD1; clone size: once; CDR3 protein: CASSQGGGQGQETQYF; CDR3 DNA: TGCGCCAGCAGCCAAGGAGGGGGACAGGGGCAAGAGACCCAGTACTTC
J gene: TRBJ1-6; V gene: TRBV4-2; D gene: -; clone size: -; CDR3 protein: CASSQEGNRNFHSPLHF; CDR3 DNA: TGTGCCAGCAGCCAAGAAGGGAACAGGAACTTTCATTCACCCCTCCACTTT
J gene: TRBJ2-2; V gene: TRBV5-6; D gene: TRBD1; clone size: once; CDR3 protein: CASSEDRGPYDGELFF; CDR3 DNA: TGTGCCAGCAGCGAGGACAGGGGCCCCTACGACGGGGAGCTGTTTTTT
J gene: TRBJ1-3; V gene: TRBV5-1; D gene: -; clone size: -; CDR3 protein: CASSLGVHADTIYF; CDR3 DNA: TGCGCCAGCAGCTTGGGGGTCCACGCGGACACCATATATTTT
J gene: TRBJ1-2; V gene: TRBV19; D gene: TRBD1; clone size: once; CDR3 protein: CASTRSNRGGYGYTF; CDR3 DNA: TGTGCCAGCACCCGATCCAACAGGGGGGGCTATGGCTACACCTTC
J gene: TRBJ1-1; V gene: TRBV7-2; D gene: TRBD1; clone size: -; CDR3 protein: CASSRVGGQGVGTEAFF; CDR3 DNA: TGTGCCAGCAGCCGGGTTGGAGGGCAGGGGGTGGGAACTGAAGCTTTCTTT
J gene: TRBJ2-3; V gene: TRBV11-1; D gene: -; clone size: few; CDR3 protein: CASSLVAGDFTDTQYF; CDR3 DNA: TGTGCCAGCAGCTTAGTGGCCGGGGACTTCACAGATACGCAGTATTTT
J gene: TRBJ2-7; V gene: TRBV10-3; D gene: -; clone size: -; CDR3 protein: CAISRGSAYEQYF; CDR3 DNA: TGTGCCATCTCGAGGGGGTCTGCCTACGAGCAGTACTTC
J gene: TRBJ2-7; V gene: TRBV11-2; D gene: -; clone size: few; CDR3 protein: CASSLGKLSSYEQYF; CDR3 DNA: TGTGCCAGCAGCCTCGGAAAATTGAGCTCCTACGAGCAGTACTTC
J gene: TRBJ2-2; V gene: TRBV9; D gene: -; clone size: -; CDR3 protein: CASSVGSTGELFF; CDR3 DNA: TGTGCCAGCAGCGTAGGGAGCACCGGGGAGCTGTTTTTT
J gene: TRBJ1-4; V gene: TRBV5-1; D gene: -; clone size: -; CDR3 protein: CASSLDSAGANEKLFF; CDR3 DNA: TGCGCCAGCAGCTTGGATTCGGCAGGGGCTAATGAAAAACTGTTTTTT
J gene: TRBJ2-7; V gene: TRBV14; D gene: TRBD2; clone size: once; CDR3 protein: CASSRLGTSGLNEQYF; CDR3 DNA: TGTGCCAGCAGCCGGTTGGGGACTAGCGGTCTCAACGAGCAGTACTTC
J gene: TRBJ2-1; V gene: TRBV6-2/TRBV6-3; D gene: -; clone size: -; CDR3 protein: CASSPREKVIYNEQFF; CDR3 DNA: TGTGCCAGCAGTCCCCGTGAGAAGGTTATCTACAATGAGCAGTTCTTC
J gene: TRBJ2-1; V gene: TRBV7-8; D gene: TRBD2; clone size: few; CDR3 protein: CASSLVAGESEQFF; CDR3 DNA: TGTGCCAGCAGCTTAGTAGCGGGGGAGAGTGAGCAGTTCTTC
J gene: TRBJ1-1; V gene: TRBV5-6; D gene: TRBD1; clone size: -; CDR3 protein: CASSFPDREAFF; CDR3 DNA: TGTGCCAGCAGCTTCCCGGACAGGGAAGCTTTCTTT
J gene: TRBJ2-7; V gene: TRBV7-2; D gene: TRBD1; clone size: -; CDR3 protein: CASIRDRGDEQYF; CDR3 DNA: TGTGCCAGCATAAGGGACAGGGGAGACGAGCAGTACTTC